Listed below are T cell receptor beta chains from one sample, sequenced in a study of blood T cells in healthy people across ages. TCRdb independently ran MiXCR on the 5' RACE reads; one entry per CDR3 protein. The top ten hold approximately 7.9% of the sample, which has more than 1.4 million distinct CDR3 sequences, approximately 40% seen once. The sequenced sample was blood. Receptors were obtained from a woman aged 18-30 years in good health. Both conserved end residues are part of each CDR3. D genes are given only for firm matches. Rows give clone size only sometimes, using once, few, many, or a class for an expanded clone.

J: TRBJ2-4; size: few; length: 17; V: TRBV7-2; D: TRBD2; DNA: TGTGCCAGCAGCCCCCGGACTAGCGGGAGCACCAAAAACATTCAGTACTTC; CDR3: CASSPRTSGSTKNIQYF
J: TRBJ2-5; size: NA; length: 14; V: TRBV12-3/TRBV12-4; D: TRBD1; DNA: TGTGCCAGCGGGCCCACAGGACAGGGAGAGACCCAGTACTTC; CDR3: CASGPTGQGETQYF
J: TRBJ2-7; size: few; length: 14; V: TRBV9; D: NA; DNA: TGTGCCAGCAGCGTAAGGGAAACGAGCTACGAGCAGTACTTC; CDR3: CASSVRETSYEQYF
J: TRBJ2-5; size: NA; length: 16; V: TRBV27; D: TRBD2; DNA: TGTGCCAGCAGTTCCTTAGGGACTAGCGGCCAAGAGACCCAGTACTTC; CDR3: CASSSLGTSGQETQYF
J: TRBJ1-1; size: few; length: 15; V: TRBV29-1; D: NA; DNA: TGCAGCGTTGTGGGTTCCCACCTTATGAACACTGAAGCTTTCTTT; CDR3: CSVVGSHLMNTEAFF
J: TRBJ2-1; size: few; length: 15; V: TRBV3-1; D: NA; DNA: TGTGCCAGCAGCCAAGATGGTGGCGGACCCCCCTTGGAGTTCTTC; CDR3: CASSQDGGGPPLEFF
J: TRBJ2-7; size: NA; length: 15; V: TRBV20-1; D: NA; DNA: TGCAGTGCTAGAGACGCCGAGGGACCGACCTACGAGCAGTACTTC; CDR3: CSARDAEGPTYEQYF
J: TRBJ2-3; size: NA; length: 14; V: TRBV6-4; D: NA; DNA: TGTGCCAGCGCTGTGAGGAGCGACACAGATACGCAGTATTTT; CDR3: CASAVRSDTDTQYF
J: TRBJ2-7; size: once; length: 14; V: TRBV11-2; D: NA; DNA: TGTGCCAGCAGCCGAAACGAGGATTCCTACGAGCAGTACTTC; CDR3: CASSRNEDSYEQYF
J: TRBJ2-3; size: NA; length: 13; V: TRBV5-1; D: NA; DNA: TGCGCCAGCAGCTTGTTCAGGCAAGATACGCAGTATTTT; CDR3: CASSLFRQDTQYF
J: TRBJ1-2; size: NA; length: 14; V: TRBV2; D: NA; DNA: TGTGCCAGCGTTCAGCGGGGGGCTGGCTATGGCTACACCTTC; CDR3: CASVQRGAGYGYTF
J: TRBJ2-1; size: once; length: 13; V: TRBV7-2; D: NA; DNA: TGTGCCAGCAGCCCGACGTTACAAGAGACCCAGTTCTTC; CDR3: CASSPTLQETQFF
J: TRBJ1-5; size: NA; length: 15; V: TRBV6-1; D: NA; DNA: TGCGCCACAAACACAGGAACTAATATCAATCAGCCCCAGCATTTT; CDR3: CATNTGTNINQPQHF
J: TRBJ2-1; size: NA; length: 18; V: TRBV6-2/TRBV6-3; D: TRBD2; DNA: TGTGCCAGCAGTTACGAAGCGGGGGGCTCGAGCTCCTACAATGAGCAGTTCTTC; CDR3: CASSYEAGGSSSYNEQFF
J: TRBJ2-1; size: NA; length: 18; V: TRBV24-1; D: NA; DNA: TGTGCCACCAGTGATTTGCCCAGGGACACCAGCTCCTACAATGAGCAGTTCTTC; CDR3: CATSDLPRDTSSYNEQFF
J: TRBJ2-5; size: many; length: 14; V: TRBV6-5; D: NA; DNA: TGTGCCAGCAGTTACTCTTACAGGATGGAGACCCAGTACTTC; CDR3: CASSYSYRMETQYF
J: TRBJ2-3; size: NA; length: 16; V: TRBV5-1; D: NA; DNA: TGCGCCAGCAGCGTAAACCGGGACAAACGCACAGATACGCAGTATTTT; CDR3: CASSVNRDKRTDTQYF
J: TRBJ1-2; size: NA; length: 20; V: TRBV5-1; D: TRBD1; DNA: TGCGTCAGCAGCAAGGGACAGAACTCCAATAACGCCATTAAGAGCTATGGCTACACCTTC; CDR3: CVSSKGQNSNNAIKSYGYTF
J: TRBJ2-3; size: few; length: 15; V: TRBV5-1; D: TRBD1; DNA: TGCGCCAGCAGCACCGGACAGGGCAGGACAGATACGCAGTATTTT; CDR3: CASSTGQGRTDTQYF
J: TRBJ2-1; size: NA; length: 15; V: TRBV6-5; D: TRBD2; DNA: TGTGCCAGCAGTTGGACTAGCGGGAGGGGCAATGAGCAGTTCTTC; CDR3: CASSWTSGRGNEQFF
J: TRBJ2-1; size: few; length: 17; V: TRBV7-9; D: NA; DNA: TGTGCCAGCAGTTTAATAGGAGACCCTTACTCCTACAATGAGCAGTTCTTC; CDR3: CASSLIGDPYSYNEQFF
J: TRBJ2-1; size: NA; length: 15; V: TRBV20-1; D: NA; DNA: TGCAGTGCTCCCGATGGAGCGGCCTCCTACAATGAGCAGTTCTTC; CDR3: CSAPDGAASYNEQFF
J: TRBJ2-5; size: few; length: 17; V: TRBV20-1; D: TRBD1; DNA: TGCAGTGCTAGAGATTACGAGGGGGCGCATTTTTGGGAGACCCAGTACTTC; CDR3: CSARDYEGAHFWETQYF
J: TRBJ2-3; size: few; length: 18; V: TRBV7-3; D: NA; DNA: TGTGCCAGCAGCAACCCGGGCTTCGGGGGCGGGGGCACAGATACGCAGTATTTT; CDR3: CASSNPGFGGGGTDTQYF
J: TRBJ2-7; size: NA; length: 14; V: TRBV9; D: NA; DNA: TGTGCCAGCAGCGAGGCCCCCTCATCCTACGAGCAGTACTTC; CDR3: CASSEAPSSYEQYF
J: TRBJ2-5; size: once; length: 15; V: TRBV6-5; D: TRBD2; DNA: TGTGCCAGCAGGAAAATAGCGGGAGGGCGAGAGACCCAGTACTTC; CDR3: CASRKIAGGRETQYF
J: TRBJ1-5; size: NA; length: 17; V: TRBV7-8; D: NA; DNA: TGTGCCAGCAGCTTATATCCGGACTTGGACTCGGGGGAGCCCCAGCATTTT; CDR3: CASSLYPDLDSGEPQHF
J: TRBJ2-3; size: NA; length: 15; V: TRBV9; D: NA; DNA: TGTGCCAGCAGCGTAGGCCGACCCTCGCTAGATACGCAGTATTTT; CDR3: CASSVGRPSLDTQYF
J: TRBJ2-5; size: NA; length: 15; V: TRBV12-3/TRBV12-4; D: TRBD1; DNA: TGTGCCAGCAGCCTCCTTGGGACAGGGGGTAATGAGCAGTACTTC; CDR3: CASSLLGTGGNEQYF
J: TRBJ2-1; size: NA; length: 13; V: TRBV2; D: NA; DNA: TGTGCCAGCAGTGGAGTAGGCACATGGGAGCAGTTCTTC; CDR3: CASSGVGTWEQFF
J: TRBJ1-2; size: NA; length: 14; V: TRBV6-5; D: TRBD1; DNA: TGTGCCAGCACTTGGACAGGGGGCTTCTATGGCTACACCTTC; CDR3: CASTWTGGFYGYTF
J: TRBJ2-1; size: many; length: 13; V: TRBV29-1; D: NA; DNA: TGCAGCGTTGTGGGTATTGGGGGGAATGAGCAGTTCTTC; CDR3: CSVVGIGGNEQFF
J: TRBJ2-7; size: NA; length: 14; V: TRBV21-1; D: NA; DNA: TGTGCCAGCTTTAAAAGGACAGGGGGCTACGAGCAGTACTTC; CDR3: CASFKRTGGYEQYF
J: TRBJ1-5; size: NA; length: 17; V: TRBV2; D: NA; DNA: TGTGCCAGCTCGGGCAGGGTCACTTCTTATAGCAATCAGCCCCAGCATTTT; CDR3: CASSGRVTSYSNQPQHF
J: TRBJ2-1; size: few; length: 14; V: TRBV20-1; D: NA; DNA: TGCAGTCCCGACAAGGGTGGCTCCTACAATGAGCAGTTCTTC; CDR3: CSPDKGGSYNEQFF
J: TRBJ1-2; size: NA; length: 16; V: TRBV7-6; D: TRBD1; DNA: TGTGCCGGCAGCCAGGGGGTCGGGTCGGCTAATTATGGCTACACCTTC; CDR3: CAGSQGVGSANYGYTF
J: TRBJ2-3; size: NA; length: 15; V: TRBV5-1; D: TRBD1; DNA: TGCGCCAGCAGCGCAGGACAGGGTTTAACAGATACGCAGTATTTT; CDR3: CASSAGQGLTDTQYF
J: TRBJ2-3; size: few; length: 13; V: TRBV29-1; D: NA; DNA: TGCAGCGTCTCAGGATTAAGCACAGATACGCAGTATTTT; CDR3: CSVSGLSTDTQYF
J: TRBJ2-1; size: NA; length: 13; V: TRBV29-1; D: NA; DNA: TGCAGCGTAGGGGAGGCCTCCTACAATGAGCAGTTCTTC; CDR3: CSVGEASYNEQFF
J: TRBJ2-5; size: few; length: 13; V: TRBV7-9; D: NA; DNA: TGTGCCAGCAGCTTCCAGAACCAAGAGACCCAGTACTTC; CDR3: CASSFQNQETQYF
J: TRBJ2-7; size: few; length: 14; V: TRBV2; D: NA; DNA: TGTGCCAGCAGTGAAGTCGCTACTAGTTCCGAGCAGTACTTC; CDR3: CASSEVATSSEQYF
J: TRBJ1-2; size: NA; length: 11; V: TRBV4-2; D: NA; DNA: TGTGCCAGCAGCCAGGCGAATGGCTACACCTTC; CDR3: CASSQANGYTF
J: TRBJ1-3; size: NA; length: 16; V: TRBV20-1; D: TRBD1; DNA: TGCAGTGCTAACAGACAGGGGCCCTACTCTGGAAACACCATATATTTT; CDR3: CSANRQGPYSGNTIYF
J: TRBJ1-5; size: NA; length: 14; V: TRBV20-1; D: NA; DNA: TGCAGTGCGGACCAGATAGGGGTCGGGCAGCCCCAGCATTTT; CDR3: CSADQIGVGQPQHF
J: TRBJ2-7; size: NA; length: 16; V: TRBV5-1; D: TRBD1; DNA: TGCGCCAGCAGCACTCCCCTGGGGACAGACTACAATGAGCAGTACTTC; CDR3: CASSTPLGTDYNEQYF
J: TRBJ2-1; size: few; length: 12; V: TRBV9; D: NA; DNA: TGTGCCAGCAGCGTAGCCGTCGGTGAGCAGTTCTTC; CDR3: CASSVAVGEQFF
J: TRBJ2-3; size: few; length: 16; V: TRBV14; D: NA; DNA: TGTGCCAGCAGCCAATTGGGCGCTCTAGGCACAGATACGCAGTATTTT; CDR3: CASSQLGALGTDTQYF
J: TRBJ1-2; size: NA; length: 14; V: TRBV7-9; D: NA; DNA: TGTGCCAGCAGCTTAGTCGCCGTCTCGGATGGCTACACCTTC; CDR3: CASSLVAVSDGYTF